This T cell receptor beta chain was sequenced in a study of early T cells in non-severe SARS-CoV-2 infection. The table lists this clonotype with many counts. Its cognate antigen is unknown. Regarding the study as a whole: The study's VDJdb matching favored anti-spike CD8 responses and missed private and CD4 specificities.

This CDR3 region has 11 residues. CDR1 MNHEY and CDR2 SVGAGI come from the germline V gene. V was pared by 8 bases and J by 8 bases, with 3 bases of the junction left unmatched. TCRdb analysed the 5' RACE reads with MiXCR anew, one entry per CDR3 protein. Among fewer than 60,000 distinct CDR3 sequences listed, more than 9% were seen once. Sequencing was performed on whole blood. The TCR comes from an adult who was a healthcare worker with PCR-confirmed SARS-CoV-2 infection or an uninfected control (not recorded which). The V call is TRBV6-5, the J call TRBJ1-2, with 9 bases lining up with TRBD1. The CDR3 DNA reads TGTGCCAGCGGGACAGGGCGAGGCTACACCTTC. This sequence encodes CASGTGRGYTF.